The 9 T cell receptor beta chains below all came from one sample that was sequenced in a study of cytomegalovirus exposure and HLA in healthy donors. Primers included in the PCR were 60 Vbeta and 13 Jbeta primers. Assay: immunoSEQ multiplex PCR; the TCRdb copy retains only in-frame clones and omits some. The data contain 150,000 to 200,000 clones, about 79% of them seen just once; the ten biggest clones take up about 2%. The sequenced material came from PBMCs. The receptors were sampled from a woman between 50 and 59 years old in good health and CMV-seronegative.

This chain uses TRBV6-4 with TRBJ2-1; D gene uncertain. The germline V and J ends were trimmed by 0 bases and 8 bases, with 8 bases remaining between them. The CDR3 is made up of 13 amino acids. Germline CDR1 is MRHNA and CDR2 is SNTAGT. In DNA, the CDR3 is TGTGCCAGCAGTGACTCGACTCGGGATGAGCAGTTCTTC. Translation gives CASSDSTRDEQFF.

The rearrangement links TRBV14 to TRBJ2-1; 9 positions agree with TRBD2. The CDR3 covers 16 residues. Germline V lookup: CDR1 SGHDN, CDR2 FVKESK. The V segment lost 6 bases and the J segment 3 bases; nucleotides outside the gene matches: 9. CDR3 DNA: TGTGCCAGCAGTCTATTAGCGGGGGCCATCTACAATGAGCAGTTCTTC. This sequence encodes CASSLLAGAIYNEQFF. Filled out from reference TRBV14 and TRBJ2-1, the complete variable domain reads EAGVTQFPSHSVIEKGQTVTLRCDPISGHDNLYWYRRVMGKEIKFLLHFVKESKQDESGMPNNRFLAERTGGTYSTLKVQPAELEDSGVYFCASSLLAGAIYNEQFFGPGTRLTVL.

This chain connects TRBV27 to TRBJ2-7; 7 nucleotides align to TRBD1. Germline CDR1 and CDR2: MNHEY and SMNVEV (reference sequence). The CDR3 has 14 amino acids. V gave up 5 bases and J gave up 3 bases; unmatched junction bases: 7. The CDR3 here is CASSPQGVNYEQYF. Written as DNA, the CDR3 is TGTGCCAGCAGTCCGCAGGGGGTTAACTACGAGCAGTACTTC.

The genes are TRBV19 and TRBJ2-1; D perhaps matches TRBD1 (7 bases). The germline V and J ends were trimmed by 5 bases and 5 bases, with 13 bases remaining between them. This CDR3 has 14 residues. Germline loops: CDR1 LNHDA, CDR2 SQIVND (reference sequence). The CDR3 DNA sequence: TGTGCCAGTAGTGCAGGGGGGCTAAACAATGAGCAGTTCTTC. This encodes CASSAGGLNNEQFF.

The chain recombines TRBV27 with TRBJ1-1; 7 nucleotides line up with TRBD1. This CDR3 is built from 14 residues. From germline, CDR1 is MNHEY and CDR2 SMNVEV (reference sequence). J was trimmed by 7 bases and V by 5 bases; bases with no gene match: 10. Here the CDR3 reads CASSPPRNRGEAFF. DNA of the CDR3: TGTGCCAGCAGTCCTCCTAGGAACAGGGGTGAAGCTTTCTTT.

This chain connects TRBV9 to TRBJ2-1, with a weak D call TRBD2 (5 bases). The CDR3 is made up of 14 amino acids. The germline V gene has CDR1 SGDLS and CDR2 YYNGEE. V was shortened by 3 bases and J by 7 bases, with 14 bases between the two germline ends. The CDR3 sequence: CASSASQKRNEQFF. CDR3 nucleotides: TGTGCCAGCAGCGCCTCCCAAAAGCGGAATGAGCAGTTCTTC.

The rearrangement links TRBV15 to TRBJ1-1, with 9 bases aligning to TRBD1. After removal of 5 bases from V and 4 bases from J, the junction contained 5 bases not matched to a gene. The germline V gene has CDR1 LNHNV and CDR2 YYDKDF (reference sequence). This CDR3 region has 14 residues. The CDR3 DNA reads TGTGCCACCAGCCGGGACAGGGTTGGCACTGAAGCTTTCTTT. Its translation: CATSRDRVGTEAFF.

The CDR3 sequence: CASSLRPTGVSNQPQHF. The CDR3 DNA is TGTGCCAGCAGTCTCAGGCCCACAGGGGTTAGCAATCAGCCCCAGCATTTT. This rearrangement joins TRBV28 to TRBJ1-5, with TRBD1 matching 7 bases. V was pared by 5 bases and J by 0 bases, with 10 bases of the junction left unmatched. CDR3 length: 17 amino acids. Looked up from germline, CDR1 is MDHEN and CDR2 is SYDVKM.

A word on this clone: Distinct nucleotide sequences in the sample also encode this CDR3. The rearrangement joins TRBV5-1 to TRBJ1-1, with a weak D call TRBD1 (5 bases). From germline, CDR1 is SGHRS and CDR2 YFSETQ. V gave up 0 bases and J gave up 0 bases, with 9 bases separating them. This CDR3 region has 15 residues. CDR3 loop: CASSLAAGMNTEAFF. DNA for the CDR3: TGCGCCAGCAGCTTGGCCGCAGGGATGAACACTGAAGCTTTCTTT.